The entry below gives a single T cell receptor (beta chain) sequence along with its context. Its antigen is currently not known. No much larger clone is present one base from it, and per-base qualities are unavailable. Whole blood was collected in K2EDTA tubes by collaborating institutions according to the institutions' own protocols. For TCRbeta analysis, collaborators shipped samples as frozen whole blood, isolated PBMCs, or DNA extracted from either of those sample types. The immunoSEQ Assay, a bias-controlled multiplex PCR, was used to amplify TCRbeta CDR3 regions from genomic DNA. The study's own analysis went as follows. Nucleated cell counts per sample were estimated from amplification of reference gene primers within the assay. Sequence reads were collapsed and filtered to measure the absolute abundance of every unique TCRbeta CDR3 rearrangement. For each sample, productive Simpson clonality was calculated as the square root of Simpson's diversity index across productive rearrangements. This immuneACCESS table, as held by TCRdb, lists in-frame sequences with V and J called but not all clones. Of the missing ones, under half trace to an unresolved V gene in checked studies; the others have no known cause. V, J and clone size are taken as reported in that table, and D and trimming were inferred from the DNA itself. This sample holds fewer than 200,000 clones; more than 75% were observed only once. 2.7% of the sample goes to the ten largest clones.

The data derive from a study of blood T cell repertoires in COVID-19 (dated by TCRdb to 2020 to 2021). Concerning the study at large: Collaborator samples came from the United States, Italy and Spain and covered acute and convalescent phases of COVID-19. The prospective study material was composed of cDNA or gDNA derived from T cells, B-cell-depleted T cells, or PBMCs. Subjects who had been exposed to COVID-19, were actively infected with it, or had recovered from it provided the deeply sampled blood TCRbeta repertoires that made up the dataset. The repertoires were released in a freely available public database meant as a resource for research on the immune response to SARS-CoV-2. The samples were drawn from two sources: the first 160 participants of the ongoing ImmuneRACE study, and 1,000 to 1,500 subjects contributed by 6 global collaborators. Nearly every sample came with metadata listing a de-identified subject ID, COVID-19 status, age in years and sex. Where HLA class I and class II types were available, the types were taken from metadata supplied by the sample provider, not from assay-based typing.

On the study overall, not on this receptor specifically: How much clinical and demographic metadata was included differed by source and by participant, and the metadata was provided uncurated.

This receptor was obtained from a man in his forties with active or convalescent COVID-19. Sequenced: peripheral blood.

The DNA is as follows: TGCGCCAGCAGCCAACAGGGATCGTTCAATTCACCCCTCCACTTT. The resulting protein is CASSQQGSFNSPLHF. The V and J segments used are TRBV5-1 and TRBJ1-6; TRBD1 could be the D gene, as 6 bases match. The germline ends are 15 bases apart after V is trimmed by 4 bases and J by 7 bases. Based on the germline V gene, the CDR1 and CDR2 sequences are SGHRS and YFSETQ. The CDR3 goes from the cysteine to the phenylalanine over 15 residues. The entry retains the CDR3 DNA only, 45 bases that are in frame from base 1.